This T cell receptor beta chain was identified in a study of T cell responses to AZD1222 COVID-19 vaccine. Study-wide points: It was only after the peak T cell response that any repertoires were sampled.

This clone was seen a single time. Its antigen is currently unknown. This CDR3 is built from 14 residues. In germline, CDR1 is MNHEY, CDR2 SVGAGI. V was pared by 6 bases and J by 1 base, with 12 bases between. Measured with immunoSEQ multiplex PCR; TCRdb has only the in-frame clones, and not every one. This table has over 150,000 clones, roughly nine tenths appearing once. This receptor was taken from an adult who received the AZD1222 COVID-19 vaccine. The sequencing used peripheral blood, collected 28 days after the second AZD1222 dose. The V and J genes are TRBV6-5 and TRBJ1-1; no definite D call. CDR3 protein: CASRRGGSNTEAFF. The CDR3 DNA reads TGTGCCAGCAGGCGCGGTGGGTCGAACACTGAAGCTTTCTTT.